This passage covers 19 T cell receptor beta chains from one sample sequenced in a study of T cell responses to AZD1222 COVID-19 vaccine. Clones were read by immunoSEQ multiplex PCR, and TCRdb kept only the in-frame ones, dropping some. The sample lists about 83,000 clones, 88% occurring once. The sample was peripheral blood, taken on day 0 of MenACWY control vaccination. These TCRs come from an adult in good health.

This rearrangement joins TRBV9 to TRBJ1-2, with D hard to call. V was cut by 3 bases and J by 3 bases, with 9 bases left in between. In germline, CDR1 is SGDLS, CDR2 YYNGEE. This CDR3 has 13 residues. The CDR3, as DNA: TGTGCCAGCAGCGGTATGTTAGACTATGGCTACACCTTC. It codes for CASSGMLDYGYTF.

V is TRBV19 and J is TRBJ1-1; D is unresolved. V shed 4 bases and J shed 3 bases, with 15 bases lying between them. Per the germline V gene, CDR1 is LNHDA and CDR2 is SQIVND (reference sequence). The CDR3 covers 15 residues. The CDR3 DNA reads TGTGCCAGTAGTACCAGAACCCGAATCTACACTGAAGCTTTCTTT. This codes for CASSTRTRIYTEAFF.

The chain carries TRBV5-4 and TRBJ2-7; D not resolved. The CDR3 length is 15 residues. CDR1 is SGHNT, CDR2 YYREEE, per germline (reference sequence). Trimming removed 0 bases at V and 5 bases at J, with 15 bases between. The CDR3 region is CASSLDGPLNNEQYF. DNA of the CDR3: TGTGCCAGCAGCTTGGACGGACCCCTGAACAACGAGCAGTACTTC.

The genes are TRBV28 and TRBJ1-1; D may be TRBD1 (5 bases). The V end was cut by 1 base, the J end by 5 bases, with 11 bases between. From germline, CDR1 is MDHEN and CDR2 SYDVKM. The CDR3 totals 14 residues. CDR3 in amino acids: CASSLFPGRTEAFF. As DNA, the CDR3 is TGTGCCAGCAGTTTATTCCCGGGGCGGACTGAAGCTTTCTTT.

The J gene is TRBJ2-1, the V gene TRBV5-6, with 9 positions matching TRBD2. CDR1 is SGHDT and CDR2 is YYEEEE in the germline V gene. After removal of 1 base from V and 4 bases from J, the junction contained 6 bases not matched to a gene. The CDR3 totals 16 residues. The CDR3 DNA sequence: TGTGCCAGCAGCTTGTTCACTAGCGGGTTATACAATGAGCAGTTCTTC. Translated, it gives CASSLFTSGLYNEQFF.

The DNA of the CDR3 is TGTGCCAGCGGACGCCCGAACGGGGGAGACTCACCCCTCCACTTT. Translating it yields CASGRPNGGDSPLHF. The rearrangement joins TRBV28 to TRBJ1-6; D is possibly TRBD1 (5 bases). CDR3 size: 15 residues. Trimming removed 8 bases at V and 10 bases at J, with 21 bases between. Per the germline V gene, CDR1 is MDHEN and CDR2 is SYDVKM.

The V and J genes are TRBV15 and TRBJ2-7; D call uncertain. This CDR3 region has 13 residues. Germline CDR1 is LNHNV and CDR2 is YYDKDF (reference sequence). Trimming shortened V by 3 bases and J by 7 bases, and 13 bases separated the two germline ends. This CDR3 reads CATSSPQVGEQYF. In DNA, the CDR3 is TGTGCCACCAGCAGTCCCCAAGTTGGGGAGCAGTACTTC.

This clone was found a few times. The CDR3 DNA reads as TGTGCCAGCAGTTACGGAAACAGTGGCTATGGCTACACCTTC. Protein: CASSYGNSGYGYTF. The chain joins TRBV6-5 to TRBJ1-2; no clear D. V was trimmed by 2 bases and J by 4 bases, leaving 11 bases between them. Germline V gene sequence: CDR1 MNHEY, CDR2 SVGAGI. This CDR3 spans 14 amino acids.

This clone was counted a single time. The V gene is TRBV27, the J gene TRBJ2-7; 12 nucleotides agree with TRBD1. With V trimmed by 8 bases and J by 5 bases, 10 bases remained unmatched. This CDR3 has 15 residues. Per the germline V gene, CDR1 is MNHEY and CDR2 is SMNVEV (reference sequence). CDR3 nucleotides: TGTGCCAGCGGCCCCCACCGGGACAGGGGGCACGAGCAGTACTTC. Protein sequence: CASGPHRDRGHEQYF.

The table lists this clone with a few counts. This chain uses TRBV30 with TRBJ1-6; D is uncertain. The germline V gene encodes CDR1 GTSNPN and CDR2 SVGIG (reference sequence). V dropped 3 bases and J dropped 7 bases, with 7 bases sitting between them. The CDR3 contains 12 residues. CDR3: CAWRMGNSPLHF. The CDR3, as DNA: TGTGCCTGGAGGATGGGGAATTCACCCCTCCACTTT.

V and J are TRBV6-5 and TRBJ2-7; D possibly matches TRBD1 or TRBD2 (6 bases each). Germline CDR1 reads MNHEY; CDR2 reads SVGAGI. V dropped 4 bases and J dropped 3 bases, with 10 bases sitting between them. The CDR3 is 13 amino acids. The CDR3 loop is CASSWGAHYEQYF. The CDR3 nucleotides read TGTGCCAGCAGTTGGGGGGCGCACTACGAGCAGTACTTC.

The rearrangement uses TRBV2 and TRBJ1-6; a weak D match, TRBD1 (5 bases). Looked up from germline, CDR1 is SNHLY and CDR2 is FYNNEI. V was clipped by 2 bases and J by 9 bases, with 14 bases between them. The CDR3 loop spans 15 amino acids. In DNA, the CDR3 is TGTGCCAGCAGTGAATGGGACGGACCCAGTTCACCCCTCCACTTT. Translation: CASSEWDGPSSPLHF. The complete variable domain, with remaining parts taken from reference TRBV2 and TRBJ1-6, reads EPEVTQTPSHQVTQMGQEVILRCVPISNHLYFYWYRQILGQKVEFLVSFYNNEISEKSEIFDDQFSVERPDGSNFTLKIRSTKLEDSAMYFCASSEWDGPSSPLHFGNGTRLTVT.

V and J are TRBV24-1 and TRBJ1-2; D perhaps matches TRBD1 (5 bases). With 6 bases removed from V and 4 bases from J, the gap between germline ends came to 8 bases. CDR1 is KGHDR and CDR2 is SFDVKD in the germline V gene. This CDR3 is built from 12 residues. CDR3 nucleotide sequence: TGTGCCACCAGTCGGGGCGCCTATGGCTACACCTTC. Amino acid sequence: CATSRGAYGYTF.

The gene calls are TRBV5-1 and TRBJ1-2, with D perhaps matching TRBD1 (5 bases). Between the trimmed V and J ends, which lost 3 bases and 1 base, there was a span of 7 bases. The CDR3 loop spans 13 amino acids. Germline V CDR1 and CDR2: SGHRS, YFSETQ. CDR3: CASSSTVNYGYTF. CDR3 sequence (DNA): TGCGCCAGCAGCTCGACAGTTAACTATGGCTACACCTTC. Filled out from reference TRBV5-1 and TRBJ1-2, the complete variable domain reads KAGVTQTPRYLIKTRGQQVTLSCSPISGHRSVSWYQQTPGQGLQFLFEYFSETQRNKGNFPGRFSGRQFSNSRSEMNVSTLELGDSALYLCASSSTVNYGYTFGSGTRLTVV.

V usage is TRBV19 and J usage is TRBJ1-1; 10 bases fit TRBD1. The J segment lost 5 bases and the V segment lost 5 bases, leaving 11 bases of the junction unmatched. The germline V gene has CDR1 LNHDA and CDR2 SQIVND (reference sequence). The CDR3 length is 16 residues. CDR3 protein: CASSSTQGQGRTEAFF. The CDR3 nucleotides read TGTGCCAGTAGTTCAACGCAGGGACAGGGGAGGACTGAAGCTTTCTTT.

The chain links TRBV19 to TRBJ2-2; D is possibly TRBD1 (5 bases). The germline V gene encodes CDR1 LNHDA and CDR2 SQIVND (reference sequence). The CDR3 has 16 amino acids. V was cut by 6 bases and J by 0 bases, with 14 bases left in between. The CDR3 DNA follows: TGTGCCAGTAGCCCCTTGACAGCCCCGAACACCGGGGAGCTGTTTTTT. Its translation: CASSPLTAPNTGELFF.

The chain carries TRBV7-9 and TRBJ2-1; 7 bases map to TRBD2. The CDR3 loop spans 15 amino acids. The germline V gene has CDR1 SEHNR and CDR2 FQNEAQ (reference sequence). V trimming: 1 base; J trimming: 8 bases; junction bases outside the gene matches: 8. The CDR3, as DNA: TGTGCCAGCAGCTTAGTGAGGGAGGGCCTCTATGAGCAGTTCTTC. Translation gives CASSLVREGLYEQFF.

The V and J genes are TRBV6-5 and TRBJ1-2; D not resolved. This CDR3 region has 12 residues. CDR1 and CDR2 from the germline V gene are MNHEY and SVGAGI. V lost 8 bases and J lost 8, with 15 bases in between. This CDR3 reads CASEQWSGGYTF. The CDR3 nucleotides read TGTGCCAGCGAGCAGTGGTCGGGAGGCTACACCTTC.

V usage is TRBV7-2 and J usage is TRBJ2-7; 7 bases map to TRBD1. CDR1 and CDR2 (germline): SGHTA, FQGNSA. V trimming: 6 bases; J trimming: 1 base; junction bases outside the gene matches: 12. The CDR3 has 16 amino acids. The CDR3 DNA reads as TGTGCCAGCAGTAAGAGAGGGGGCCGAGGGTCCTACGAGCAGTACTTC. It codes for CASSKRGGRGSYEQYF.